This T cell receptor (beta chain) is from a study of cytomegalovirus exposure and HLA in healthy donors. Primers for the PCR totalled 60 Vbeta and 13 Jbeta. Data came from immunoSEQ multiplex PCR; TCRdb stores just in-frame clones and leaves some out. The sample consists of around 150,000 clones, 75% to 85% of them appearing once. J gave up 5 bases and V 4 bases, and 4 bases lay outside the gene matches. This CDR3 spans 13 amino acids. Germline-derived CDR1 and CDR2 are SGHRS and YFSETQ. Material for sequencing was PBMCs. This TCR came from a woman aged 50 to 60 in good health and CMV-seropositive. V is TRBV5-1 and J is TRBJ2-5; 8 bases match TRBD2. The CDR3 DNA reads as TGCGCCAGCAGCCCCGGGGGGGACGAGACCCAGTACTTC. Amino acid sequence: CASSPGGDETQYF.